This T cell receptor beta chain appears in the sequencing data of a study of T cells after yellow fever vaccination. Comments on this clonotype: Its target is not known. An end of the junction does not agree with germline; a read error may underlie this.

It was through 5'RACE template switching that TCR cDNA was made, with a universal primer site and UMIs added. In TCRdb, the 5' RACE reads were re-called with MiXCR into one record per CDR3 protein. Of about 170,000 distinct CDR3 sequences in the sample, roughly 11% were seen once. General study points: The study found a weaker secondary response that peaked faster, day 5 versus 15.

The germline gives CDR1 LNHDA, CDR2 SQIVND (reference sequence). This CDR3 comprises 15 residues. This specimen consisted of CD8+ T cells sorted from PBMCs, obtained 15 days after the yellow fever booster vaccination. The V call is TRBV19, the J call TRBJ1-4; D unclear. The receptor was derived from a young man who received the YFV17D yellow fever vaccine. The CDR3 loop is CASSIFDRHSEKLFF. Written as DNA, the CDR3 is TGTGCCAGTAGTATCTTCGACCGCCATTCGGAAAAGCTGTTTTTT.